This paragraph covers one T cell receptor beta chain sequence. The sample comes from a study of blood T cell repertoires in COVID-19. Study at large: T cells, B-cell-depleted T cells, or PBMCs supplied cDNA or gDNA.

Original handling: Amplification with reference gene primers provided the estimates of nucleated cell counts. Measured with immunoSEQ multiplex PCR; TCRdb has only the in-frame clones, and not every one. V and J calls plus clone size are reproduced from that table; the DNA served to infer D and trimming. The sample lists about 130,000 clones, over 60% occurring once. The receptor was derived from a woman between 70 and 85 years old with acute or convalescent COVID-19. The sequencing input was peripheral blood.

CDR3 protein: CASSSGSGNQPQHF. The CDR3 DNA sequence: TGTGCCAGCAGCAGCGGAAGCGGCAATCAGCCCCAGCATTTT. V is TRBV21-1 and J is TRBJ1-5. TRBV21-1 is a recognized pseudogene. CDR3 size: 14 residues.